Sequencing of this T cell receptor beta chain was carried out in a study of identical twins. In the case of this clonotype: Its target is not known.

This CDR3 region has 13 residues. V was pared by 6 bases and J by 2 bases, with 8 bases between. From germline, CDR1 is MNHEY and CDR2 SVGEGT. Findings and limits, study-wide: The authors drew conclusions from cross-sectional statistical analysis rather than following the same donors.

TCRdb re-derived calls from the 5' RACE reads in MiXCR, one entry per CDR3 protein. Among roughly 720,000 distinct CDR3 sequences listed, roughly 20% were seen once. The sample was also linked to a second study, of T cells expressing NK-cell markers. That source adds: Seven of the eight sequenced donors were classified as HCMV-seropositive, and one was classified as seronegative. Several of the experiments relied on an anti-gamma-delta TCR antibody so that only alpha-beta TCR T cells were sorted. Whether the expanded NKG2C+ T cell clones recognized HCMV remained unclear.

Specimen: PBMCs. The rearrangement uses TRBV6-2 or TRBV6-3 and TRBJ2-1; D may be TRBD2 (6 bases). The clonotype originates from a woman between 18 and 29 years old in good health. As DNA, the CDR3 is TGTGCCAGCAGACGGGGGACCTACAATGAGCAGTTCTTC. Amino acid sequence: CASRRGTYNEQFF.